This T cell receptor (beta chain) was documented in a study of T cells after yellow fever vaccination. Overall study context: Preparing low-cell-number fractions relied on SMART-Seq v4 Ultra Low Input.

Study results and limitations: Clones that expanded after primary vaccination mostly reappeared after the booster (approximately 96% CD4, about 91% CD8). Sorted repertoires could include abundant contaminating clonotypes from bulk cells.

The CDR3 is 14 amino acids. Trimming took off 1 base at V and 7 bases at J, with 11 bases between the two ends. Germline CDR1 and CDR2: SGHRS and YFSETQ. About this clonotype: Its antigen is currently unknown.

5'RACE template switching generated TCR cDNA, adding a universal primer site and UMIs. TCRdb called the 5' RACE reads again in MiXCR, with one record for every CDR3 protein. The sample yields hundreds of thousands of distinct CDR3 sequences, more than 9% seen once. The receptor's source is a young man who received the YFV17D yellow fever vaccine. The sample in question was PBMCs, obtained on the day of the first yellow fever vaccination. This chain connects TRBV5-1 to TRBJ1-4, with D possibly matching TRBD1 (5 bases). The CDR3 region has the DNA TGCGCCAGCAGCTTGCGGGGCGATGGTGAAAAACTGTTTTTT. Protein: CASSLRGDGEKLFF. Based on the CDR3 plus reference TRBV5-1 and TRBJ1-4, the full variable domain is KAGVTQTPRYLIKTRGQQVTLSCSPISGHRSVSWYQQTPGQGLQFLFEYFSETQRNKGNFPGRFSGRQFSNSRSEMNVSTLELGDSALYLCASSLRGDGEKLFFGSGTQLSVL.